The rows below give T cell receptor beta chains drawn from one sample of a study of Graves' ophthalmopathy and Graves' hyperthyroidism. TCRdb analysed the multiplex PCR reads with MiXCR anew, one entry per CDR3 protein. The repertoire holds about 700,000 distinct CDR3 sequences, with over 40% as singletons. Sequenced input: peripheral blood. These receptor sequences come from an adult man with Graves' ophthalmopathy. Both conserved end residues are part of each CDR3. D genes are given only for firm matches. Clone size is not always given. Where it is, it says once, few, many or a class for expanded clones.

v_gene: TRBV9; j_gene: TRBJ1-4; abundance: NA; d_gene: NA; CDR3aa: CASSQMWGREDEKLFF; CDR3nt: TGTGCCAGCAGCCAGATGTGGGGCAGGGAGGATGAAAAACTGTTTTTT
v_gene: TRBV2; j_gene: TRBJ2-7; abundance: NA; d_gene: NA; CDR3aa: CASSEQGPVGRF; CDR3nt: TGTGCCAGCAGTGAACAGGGGCCAGTGGGGCGCTTC
v_gene: TRBV29-1; j_gene: TRBJ2-3; abundance: few; d_gene: TRBD2; CDR3aa: CSVDKSGRAFLYF; CDR3nt: TGCAGCGTTGATAAGAGCGGGAGGGCCTTTCTGTATTTT
v_gene: TRBV9; j_gene: TRBJ2-5; abundance: NA; d_gene: NA; CDR3aa: CASSQDMSATGFF; CDR3nt: TGTGCCAGCAGCCAAGATATGAGCGCGACTGGATTCTTC
v_gene: TRBV3-1; j_gene: TRBJ2-2; abundance: NA; d_gene: TRBD2; CDR3aa: CASSFSGTGPLFF; CDR3nt: TGTGCCAGCAGCTTTAGCGGGACCGGCCCGCTGTTTTTT
v_gene: TRBV7-2; j_gene: TRBJ1-4; abundance: once; d_gene: NA; CDR3aa: CASSVDGGHGDKLFF; CDR3nt: TGTGCCAGCAGCGTAGATGGGGGGCATGGGGACAAACTGTTTTTT
v_gene: TRBV15; j_gene: TRBJ2-5; abundance: many; d_gene: TRBD2; CDR3aa: CATSRKTSGRGETQYF; CDR3nt: TGTGCCACCAGCAGGAAGACTAGCGGAAGGGGGGAGACCCAGTACTTC
v_gene: TRBV20-1; j_gene: TRBJ2-5; abundance: few; d_gene: NA; CDR3aa: CSATTPQETQYF; CDR3nt: TGCAGTGCTACGACGCCCCAAGAGACCCAGTACTTC
v_gene: TRBV27; j_gene: TRBJ2-5; abundance: NA; d_gene: NA; CDR3aa: CASSLKDAETQYF; CDR3nt: TGTGCCAGCAGTTTGAAAGACGCGGAGACCCAGTACTTC
v_gene: TRBV7-9; j_gene: TRBJ1-1; abundance: few; d_gene: NA; CDR3aa: CASSPDSGLQSYTEAFF; CDR3nt: TGTGCCAGCAGCCCGGACTCGGGGTTACAAAGTTACACTGAAGCTTTCTTT
v_gene: TRBV7-6; j_gene: TRBJ1-1; abundance: many; d_gene: TRBD1; CDR3aa: CASSLGQAQGGTEAFF; CDR3nt: TGTGCCAGCAGCTTAGGGCAGGCGCAGGGGGGAACTGAAGCTTTCTTT
v_gene: TRBV10-3; j_gene: TRBJ2-7; abundance: NA; d_gene: TRBD1; CDR3aa: CAIKDRGSEQYF; CDR3nt: TGTGCCATCAAGGACAGGGGGAGCGAGCAGTACTTC
v_gene: TRBV7-9; j_gene: TRBJ2-2; abundance: many; d_gene: NA; CDR3aa: CASIGLPANTGELFF; CDR3nt: TGTGCCAGCATCGGGCTACCCGCGAACACCGGGGAGCTGTTTTTT
v_gene: TRBV7-2; j_gene: TRBJ1-2; abundance: many; d_gene: NA; CDR3aa: CASGYPGTGGGYTF; CDR3nt: TGTGCCAGCGGGTACCCGGGGACCGGGGGTGGCTACACCTTC
v_gene: TRBV15; j_gene: TRBJ1-1; abundance: NA; d_gene: NA; CDR3aa: CATSRGGTEAFF; CDR3nt: TGTGCCACCAGCAGAGGAGGCACTGAAGCTTTCTTT
v_gene: TRBV10-3; j_gene: TRBJ1-1; abundance: many; d_gene: TRBD1; CDR3aa: CAISRQGDTEAFF; CDR3nt: TGTGCCATCAGCCGACAGGGGGACACTGAAGCTTTCTTT
v_gene: TRBV12-5; j_gene: TRBJ2-2; abundance: few; d_gene: NA; CDR3aa: CASGLGDRRYGTGELFF; CDR3nt: TGTGCTAGTGGTTTGGGAGACAGGAGATACGGTACCGGGGAGCTGTTTTTT